Listed below are T cell receptor beta chains from one sample, sequenced in a study of control samples from healthy donors and cancer patients. Profiling relied on immunoSEQ multiplex PCR, and the TCRdb table lists in-frame clones only, not all of them. The sample contains a few hundred thousand clones, roughly 90% of which appear only once. Sequenced material: PBMCs. The receptor source for this set is a man between 35 and 55 years old with head and neck cancer. Each CDR3 is given with its conserved first and last residue. A D gene is named only where the DNA matches it firmly. Only some rows state a clone size, as once, few, many or a class for expanded clones.

DNA | CDR3 | J | V | D | size
TGTGCCAGTAGTATAGGGGCCGTCGAGTATGAGCAGTTCTTC | CASSIGAVEYEQFF | TRBJ2-1 | TRBV19 | - | -
TGTGCCTGGAGTGTAAAGACGGGGAGCTCCTACAATGAGCAGTTCTTC | CAWSVKTGSSYNEQFF | TRBJ2-1 | TRBV30 | - | -
TGTGCCACCAGCAGAGAGGCTCCGGGAGGCTCGAACACCGGGGAGCTGTTTTTT | CATSREAPGGSNTGELFF | TRBJ2-2 | TRBV15 | TRBD2 | -
TGTGCCAGCAGTGACCTTGGAGCTTTCTTT | CASSDLGAFF | TRBJ1-1 | TRBV2 | - | -
TGTGCCAGCAGCGTTGGACACGCTAATGAAAAACTGTTTTTT | CASSVGHANEKLFF | TRBJ1-4 | TRBV9 | - | -
TGTGCCAGCAGCTATACCGCCTCTGGAAACACCATATATTTT | CASSYTASGNTIYF | TRBJ1-3 | TRBV7-2 | - | -
TGTGCCAGCAGGACGGGTTGGGGGAGGGACTACGAGCAGTACTTC | CASRTGWGRDYEQYF | TRBJ2-7 | TRBV6-5 | TRBD2 | -
TGTGCCATCAGTGACTCCGGTGGGCAATCCGAGCAGTACTTC | CAISDSGGQSEQYF | TRBJ2-7 | TRBV10-3 | - | -
TGTGCCAGTAGTATCCCCATTCCGGGGGAGGGAGGAAACATTCAGTACTTC | CASSIPIPGEGGNIQYF | TRBJ2-4 | TRBV19 | TRBD2 | -
TGTGCCAGCAGCTTAGTGGGACAGGCGAACACCGGGGAGCTGTTTTTT | CASSLVGQANTGELFF | TRBJ2-2 | TRBV5-8 | TRBD1 | once
TGTGCCAGCAGCGCAGACGGGACTAGCAGAATTACGCAGTATTTT | CASSADGTSRITQYF | TRBJ2-3 | TRBV9 | TRBD2 | few
TGTGCCAGCAGTTTATCGGGGGAGCAGTACTTC | CASSLSGEQYF | TRBJ2-7 | TRBV28 | - | -
TGCGCCAGCAGCGCCTCGGGGTTCGAGCAGTACTTC | CASSASGFEQYF | TRBJ2-7 | TRBV10-1 | - | -
TGTGCCAGTAGCGATATCGGACTAGCGCTTAGCACAGATACGCAGTATTTT | CASSDIGLALSTDTQYF | TRBJ2-3 | TRBV19 | TRBD2 | -
TGTGCCAGCAGGTGGGGGGGCTACAGCAATCAGCCCCAGCATTTT | CASRWGGYSNQPQHF | TRBJ1-5 | TRBV2 | - | -
TGTGCCAGCAGTCGGGACGGTCAGCGGCAGCCCCAGCATTTT | CASSRDGQRQPQHF | TRBJ1-5 | TRBV6-5 | - | -
TGTGCCAGCAGCCAGAGGCTACCCACCACGGTGGATACGCAGTATTTT | CASSQRLPTTVDTQYF | TRBJ2-3 | TRBV14 | - | -
TGTGCCAGTAGTATAGACCAGCGGCCGGGACAGGGGCCCTACGAGCAGTACTTC | CASSIDQRPGQGPYEQYF | TRBJ2-7 | TRBV19 | TRBD1 | -
TGTGCCAGCAGTTTCACCCGGGACAGGGTGATAGCGAACACTGAAGCTTTCTTT | CASSFTRDRVIANTEAFF | TRBJ1-1 | TRBV6-2/TRBV6-3 | TRBD1 | -
TGTGCCAGCAGTTGGACGGGGGAAAATTCACCCCTCCACTTT | CASSWTGENSPLHF | TRBJ1-6 | TRBV6-5 | - | -
TGTGCCAGCAGCAGACAGGGAGGGAGCTACGAGCAGTACTTC | CASSRQGGSYEQYF | TRBJ2-7 | TRBV9 | - | -
TGTGCCAGCAGTCCCACTCTTGGTAGCGGGAGGTCTGATCTCGAGCAGTACTTC | CASSPTLGSGRSDLEQYF | TRBJ2-7 | TRBV6-6 | TRBD2 | -
TGTGCCAGCCTCTTACAGGGAAATGAAAAACTGTTTTTT | CASLLQGNEKLFF | TRBJ1-4 | TRBV2 | - | -
TGTGCCAGCAGCTTGGCACAGGGGACTAATGAAAAACTGTTTTTT | CASSLAQGTNEKLFF | TRBJ1-4 | TRBV5-4 | TRBD1 | -
TGTGCCAGCAACTCCCTGCGCACGAACACTGAAGCTTTCTTT | CASNSLRTNTEAFF | TRBJ1-1 | TRBV28 | - | -
TGTGCCTGGAGAGAGGGGACTTACCTACTCTCCTACAATGAGCAGTTCTTC | CAWREGTYLLSYNEQFF | TRBJ2-1 | TRBV30 | - | -
TGTGCCAGCAGCCGCCTATTGGGACAGGGGCCCCAAGCTTTCTTT | CASSRLLGQGPQAFF | TRBJ1-1 | TRBV3-1/TRBV3-2 | TRBD1 | -
TGTGCCAGTAGTATACGGGGGGAGGGTCAGCCCCAGCATTTT | CASSIRGEGQPQHF | TRBJ1-5 | TRBV19 | - | -
TGTGCCAGCAGTCTTACTGGACAGGGGACTAATGAAAAACTGTTTTTT | CASSLTGQGTNEKLFF | TRBJ1-4 | TRBV3-1/TRBV3-2 | TRBD1 | -
TGTGCCAGCAGTGATACCCGAGGGGGCACCGGGGAGCTGTTTTTT | CASSDTRGGTGELFF | TRBJ2-2 | TRBV25-1 | - | -
TGTGCCAGCAGCCAACCCGGGACTAATACCCTATCCTACGAGCAGTACTTC | CASSQPGTNTLSYEQYF | TRBJ2-7 | TRBV4-2 | TRBD2 | -
TGTGCCAGCAGCTTGCGGGACAGGGTGAGCAATCAGCCCCAGCATTTT | CASSLRDRVSNQPQHF | TRBJ1-5 | TRBV7-8 | TRBD1 | -